This T cell receptor (beta chain) is drawn from a study of shared clonotypes between healthy human individuals. The wider study: Aged between 18 and 49, the donors were a couple of women and three men.

Each subset's genomic DNA was split evenly across several immunoSEQ plates. Measured with immunoSEQ multiplex PCR; TCRdb has only the in-frame clones, and not every one. The table shows about 320,000 clones, with 87% occurring only once. The germline V and J ends were trimmed by 3 bases and 4 bases, with 11 bases remaining between them. CDR1 and CDR2 from the germline V gene are KGHSH and LQKENI. The CDR3 covers 14 residues. This clone appeared once. The antigen remains unidentified. Whole-study results and caveats: The rarefaction results pointed to incomplete sorted-subset sequencing despite large depth.

Researchers reported that CD8 memory united CD45RO+ cells with CCR7-negative CD45RA+ TemRA cells. Sequencing was carried out using memory CD8+ T cells sorted from blood. Subset described: CD45RO+ cells pooled with CCR7-negative TemRA cells. This TCR derives from a man between 18 and 29 years old in good health. The rearrangement links TRBV18 to TRBJ2-3; TRBD2 might be the D (6 bases). The CDR3 region has the DNA TGTGCCAGCTCACCCGTCCCGGGGGCAGATACGCAGTATTTT. Amino acid sequence: CASSPVPGADTQYF.